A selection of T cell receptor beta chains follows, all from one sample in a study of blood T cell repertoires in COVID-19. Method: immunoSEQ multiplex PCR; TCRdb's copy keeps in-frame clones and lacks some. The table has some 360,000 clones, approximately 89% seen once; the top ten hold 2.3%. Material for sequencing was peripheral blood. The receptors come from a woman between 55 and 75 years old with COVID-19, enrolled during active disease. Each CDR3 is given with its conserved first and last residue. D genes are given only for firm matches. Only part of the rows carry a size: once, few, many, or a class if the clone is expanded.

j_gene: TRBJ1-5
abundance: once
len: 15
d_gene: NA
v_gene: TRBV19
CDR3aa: CASSRDPEGGQPQHF
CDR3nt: TGTGCCAGCTCCCGGGACCCAGAGGGAGGTCAGCCCCAGCATTTT

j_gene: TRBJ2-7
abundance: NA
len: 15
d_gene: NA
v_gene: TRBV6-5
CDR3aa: CASSFGQEGSYEQYF
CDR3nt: TGTGCCAGCAGTTTCGGACAGGAGGGTTCCTACGAGCAGTACTTC

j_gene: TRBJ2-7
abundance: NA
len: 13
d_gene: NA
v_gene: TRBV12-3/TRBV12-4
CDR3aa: CASSLNGHSEQYF
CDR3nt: TGTGCCAGCAGTTTAAACGGACATTCCGAGCAGTACTTC

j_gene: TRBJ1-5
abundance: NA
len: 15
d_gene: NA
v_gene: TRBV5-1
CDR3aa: CASSPGGQSNQPQHF
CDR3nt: TGCGCCAGCAGCCCGGGGGGGCAGAGCAATCAGCCCCAGCATTTT

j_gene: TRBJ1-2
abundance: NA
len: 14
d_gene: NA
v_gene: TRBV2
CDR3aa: CASSGQGSDYGYTF
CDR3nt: TGTGCCAGCAGTGGCCAGGGATCTGACTATGGCTACACCTTC

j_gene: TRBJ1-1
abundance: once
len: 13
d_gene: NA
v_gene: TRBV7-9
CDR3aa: CASSSQRNTEAFF
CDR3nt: TGTGCCAGCAGTTCACAGAGGAACACTGAAGCTTTCTTT

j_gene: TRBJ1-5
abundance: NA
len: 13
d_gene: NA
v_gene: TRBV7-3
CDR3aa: CASSLTPREPQHF
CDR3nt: TGTGCCAGCAGCTTAACCCCCCGGGAGCCCCAGCATTTT

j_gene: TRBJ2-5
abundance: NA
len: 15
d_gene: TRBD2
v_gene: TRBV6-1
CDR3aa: CASSESLAGQETQYF
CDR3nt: TGTGCCAGCAGTGAATCGCTAGCGGGGCAAGAGACCCAGTACTTC

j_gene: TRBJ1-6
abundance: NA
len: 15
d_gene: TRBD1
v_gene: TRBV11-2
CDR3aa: CASSDDRGNNSPLHF
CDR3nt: TGTGCCAGCAGCGATGACAGGGGGAATAATTCACCCCTCCACTTT

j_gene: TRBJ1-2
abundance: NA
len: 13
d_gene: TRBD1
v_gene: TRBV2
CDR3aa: CASSRDSNYGYTF
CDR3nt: TGTGCCAGCAGCCGGGACAGTAACTATGGCTACACCTTC

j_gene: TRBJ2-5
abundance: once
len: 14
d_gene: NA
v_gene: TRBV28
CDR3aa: CASSPRRGRETQYF
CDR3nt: TGTGCCAGCAGCCCCCGGAGGGGGCGAGAGACCCAGTACTTC

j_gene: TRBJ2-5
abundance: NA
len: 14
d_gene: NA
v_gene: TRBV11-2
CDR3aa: CASSLGAQAETQYF
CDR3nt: TGTGCCAGCAGCTTAGGAGCACAGGCAGAGACCCAGTACTTC

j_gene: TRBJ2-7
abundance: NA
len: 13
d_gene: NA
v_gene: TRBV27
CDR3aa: CASSLHSSYEQYF
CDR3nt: TGTGCCAGCAGTTTACACAGCTCCTACGAGCAGTACTTC

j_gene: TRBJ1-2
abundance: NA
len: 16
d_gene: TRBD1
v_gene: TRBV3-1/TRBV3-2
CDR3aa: CASSHSDRGTNYGYTF
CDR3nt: TGTGCCAGCAGCCATTCGGACAGGGGTACTAACTATGGCTACACCTTC

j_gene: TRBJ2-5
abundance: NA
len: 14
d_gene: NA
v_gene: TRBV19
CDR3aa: CASSVTGMGETQYF
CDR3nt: TGTGCCAGTAGTGTTACAGGGATGGGAGAGACCCAGTACTTC

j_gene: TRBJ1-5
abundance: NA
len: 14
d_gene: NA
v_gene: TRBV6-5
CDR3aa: CASIRTVRNQPQHF
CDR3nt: TGTGCCAGCATCCGGACAGTACGCAATCAGCCCCAGCATTTT

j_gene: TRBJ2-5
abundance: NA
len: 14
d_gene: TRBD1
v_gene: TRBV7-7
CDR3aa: CASSFTGVGETQYF
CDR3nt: TGTGCCAGCAGCTTTACAGGGGTGGGAGAGACCCAGTACTTC

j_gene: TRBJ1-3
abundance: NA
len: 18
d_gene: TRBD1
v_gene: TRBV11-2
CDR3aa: CASSLPQGALSSGNTIYF
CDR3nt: TGTGCCAGCAGCTTACCACAGGGGGCCCTTAGCTCTGGAAACACCATATATTTT

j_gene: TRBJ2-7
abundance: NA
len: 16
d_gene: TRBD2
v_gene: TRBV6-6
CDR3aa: CASSYGSGGISYEQYF
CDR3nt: TGTGCCAGCAGTTACGGCAGCGGGGGCATCTCCTACGAGCAGTACTTC

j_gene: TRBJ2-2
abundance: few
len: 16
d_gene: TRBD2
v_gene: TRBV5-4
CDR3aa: CASSRSGTRGTGELFF
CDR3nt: TGTGCCAGCAGCCGGTCGGGGACTAGGGGTACCGGGGAGCTGTTTTTT

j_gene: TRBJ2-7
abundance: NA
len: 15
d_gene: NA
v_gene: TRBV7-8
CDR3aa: CASSLGQLGAYEQYF
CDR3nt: TGTGCCAGCAGCTTAGGTCAGCTAGGGGCCTACGAGCAGTACTTC

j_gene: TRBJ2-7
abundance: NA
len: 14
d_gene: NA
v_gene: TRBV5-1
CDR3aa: CASSFGGGTYEQYF
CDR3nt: TGCGCCAGCAGCTTTGGGGGAGGAACCTACGAGCAGTACTTC

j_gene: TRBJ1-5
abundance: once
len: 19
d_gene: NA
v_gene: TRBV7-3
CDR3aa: CASSLKRQGFLRGNQPQHF
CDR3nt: TGTGCCAGCAGCTTAAAACGGCAGGGGTTTTTACGGGGCAATCAGCCCCAGCATTTT

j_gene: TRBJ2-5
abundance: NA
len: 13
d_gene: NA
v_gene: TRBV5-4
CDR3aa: CASSLAQKETQYF
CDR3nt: TGTGCCAGCAGCTTGGCACAGAAAGAGACCCAGTACTTC

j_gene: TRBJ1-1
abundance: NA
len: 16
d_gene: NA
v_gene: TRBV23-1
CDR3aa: CASSQSLPREGTEAFF
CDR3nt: TGCGCCAGCAGTCAATCTCTACCCAGGGAGGGCACTGAAGCTTTCTTT

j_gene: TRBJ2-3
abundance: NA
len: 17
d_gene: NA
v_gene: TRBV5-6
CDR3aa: CASSLFSGHDHTDTQYF
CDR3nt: TGTGCCAGCAGCTTGTTCTCCGGACACGATCACACAGATACGCAGTATTTT

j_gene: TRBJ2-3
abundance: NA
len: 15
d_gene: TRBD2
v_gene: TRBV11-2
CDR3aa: CASRGTSGGADTQYF
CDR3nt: TGTGCCAGCAGGGGGACTAGCGGGGGTGCGGATACGCAGTATTTT

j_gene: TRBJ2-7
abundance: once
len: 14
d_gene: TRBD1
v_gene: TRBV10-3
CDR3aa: CAIMPDRSSYEQYF
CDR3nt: TGTGCCATCATGCCGGACAGGAGCTCCTACGAGCAGTACTTC

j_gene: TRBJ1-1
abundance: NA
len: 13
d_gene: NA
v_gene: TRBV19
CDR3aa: CASSISGATEAFF
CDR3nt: TGTGCCAGTAGTATATCAGGGGCCACTGAAGCTTTCTTT

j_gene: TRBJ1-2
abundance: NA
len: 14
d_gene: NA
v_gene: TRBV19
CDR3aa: CASSIRGLHYGYTF
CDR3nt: TGTGCCAGTAGTATTAGAGGCCTTCATTATGGCTACACCTTC

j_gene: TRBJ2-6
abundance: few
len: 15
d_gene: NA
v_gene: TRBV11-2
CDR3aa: CASSARNSGANVLTF
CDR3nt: TGTGCCAGCAGCGCCAGAAACTCTGGGGCCAACGTCCTGACTTTC

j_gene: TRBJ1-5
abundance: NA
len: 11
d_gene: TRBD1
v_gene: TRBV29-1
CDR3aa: CTPRTGKAQHF
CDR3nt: TGCACCCCGAGGACAGGGAAAGCCCAGCATTTT

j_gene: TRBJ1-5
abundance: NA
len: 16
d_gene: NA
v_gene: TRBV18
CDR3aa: CASSSTTGYGNQPQHF
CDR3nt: TGTGCCAGCTCATCCACCACAGGGTACGGGAATCAGCCCCAGCATTTT

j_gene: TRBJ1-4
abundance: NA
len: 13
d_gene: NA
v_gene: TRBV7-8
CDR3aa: CASSLGQSEKLFF
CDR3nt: TGTGCCAGCAGCTTAGGGCAGTCTGAAAAACTGTTTTTT

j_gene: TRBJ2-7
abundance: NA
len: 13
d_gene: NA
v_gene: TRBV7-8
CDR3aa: CASSLWTTYEQYF
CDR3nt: TGTGCCAGCAGCTTATGGACTACCTACGAGCAGTACTTC

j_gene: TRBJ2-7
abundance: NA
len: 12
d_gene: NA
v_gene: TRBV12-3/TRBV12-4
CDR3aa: CASKDRSYEQYF
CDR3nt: TGTGCCAGCAAAGACAGGTCCTACGAGCAGTACTTC

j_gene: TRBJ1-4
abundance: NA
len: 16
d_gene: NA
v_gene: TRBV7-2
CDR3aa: CASSLRSRATNEKLFF
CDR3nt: TGTGCCAGCAGCCTCCGGTCCCGGGCAACTAATGAAAAACTGTTTTTT

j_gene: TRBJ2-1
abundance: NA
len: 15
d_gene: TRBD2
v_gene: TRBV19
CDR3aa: CASSMWAGDMNEQFF
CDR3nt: TGTGCCAGTAGTATGTGGGCGGGGGATATGAATGAGCAGTTCTTC

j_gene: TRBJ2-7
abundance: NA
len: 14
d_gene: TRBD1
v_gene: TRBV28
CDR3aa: CASSPPRGGNEQYF
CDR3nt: TGTGCCAGCAGTCCCCCACGAGGGGGCAACGAGCAGTACTTC

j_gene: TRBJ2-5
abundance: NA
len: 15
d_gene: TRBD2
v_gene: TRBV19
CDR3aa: CASSIRAGGEETQYF
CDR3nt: TGTGCCAGTAGTATAAGAGCGGGGGGGGAAGAGACCCAGTACTTC

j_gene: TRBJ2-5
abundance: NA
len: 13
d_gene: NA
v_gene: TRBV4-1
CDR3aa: CASSQGQLETQYF
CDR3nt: TGCGCCAGCAGCCAAGGACAACTCGAGACCCAGTACTTC

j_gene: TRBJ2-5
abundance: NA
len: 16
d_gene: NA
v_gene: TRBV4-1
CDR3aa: CASSQDPGLRGETQYF
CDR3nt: TGCGCCAGCAGCCAAGATCCGGGACTCCGGGGAGAGACCCAGTACTTC

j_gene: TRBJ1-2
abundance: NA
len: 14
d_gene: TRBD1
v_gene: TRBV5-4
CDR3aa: CASSFMDRSGGYTF
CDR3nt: TGTGCCAGCAGCTTTATGGACAGGTCAGGGGGCTACACCTTC

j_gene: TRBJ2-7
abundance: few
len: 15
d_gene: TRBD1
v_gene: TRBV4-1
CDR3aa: CASSLIRTGNYEQYF
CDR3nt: TGCGCCAGCAGCTTAATTAGGACAGGAAACTACGAGCAGTACTTC

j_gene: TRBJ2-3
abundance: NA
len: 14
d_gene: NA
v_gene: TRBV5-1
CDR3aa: CASSLFGLTDTQYF
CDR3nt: TGCGCCAGCAGCTTGTTTGGACTCACAGATACGCAGTATTTT

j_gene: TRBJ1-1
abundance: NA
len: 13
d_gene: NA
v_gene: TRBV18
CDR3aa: CASSFTGNTEAFF
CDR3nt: TGTGCCAGCTCATTCACAGGGAACACTGAAGCTTTCTTT

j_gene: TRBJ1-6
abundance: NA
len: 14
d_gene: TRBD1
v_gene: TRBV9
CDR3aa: CASSRTGELPPLHF
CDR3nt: TGTGCCAGCAGCCGGACAGGGGAATTGCCACCCCTCCACTTT

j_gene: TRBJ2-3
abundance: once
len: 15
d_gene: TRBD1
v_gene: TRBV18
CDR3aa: CASSPRGGGTDTQYF
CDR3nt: TGTGCCAGCTCACCCAGAGGGGGCGGCACAGATACGCAGTATTTT

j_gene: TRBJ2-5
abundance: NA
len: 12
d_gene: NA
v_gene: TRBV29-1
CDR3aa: CSAIRGEETQYF
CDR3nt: TGCAGCGCAATCCGGGGAGAAGAGACCCAGTACTTC

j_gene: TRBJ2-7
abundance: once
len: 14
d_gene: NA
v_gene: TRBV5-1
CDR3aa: CASSLAVQSYEQYF
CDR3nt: TGCGCCAGCAGCTTGGCTGTTCAGTCCTACGAGCAGTACTTC

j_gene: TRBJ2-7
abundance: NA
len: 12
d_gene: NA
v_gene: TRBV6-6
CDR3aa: CASSWLGDEQYF
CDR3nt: TGTGCCAGCAGTTGGCTCGGGGACGAGCAGTACTTC

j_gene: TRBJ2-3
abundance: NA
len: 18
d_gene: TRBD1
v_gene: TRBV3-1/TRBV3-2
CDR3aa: CASSLSSAGQAGYGTQYF
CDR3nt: TGTGCCAGCAGCCTTTCTAGTGCCGGACAGGCCGGTTATGGTACGCAGTATTTT

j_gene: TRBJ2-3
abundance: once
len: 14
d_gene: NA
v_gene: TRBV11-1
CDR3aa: CASSLDIDTDTQYF
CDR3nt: TGTGCCAGCAGCTTAGACATTGACACAGATACGCAGTATTTT

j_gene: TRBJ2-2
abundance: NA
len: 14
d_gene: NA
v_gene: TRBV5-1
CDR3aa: CASSLDRVTGELFF
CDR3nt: TGCGCCAGCAGCTTGGACAGGGTCACCGGGGAGCTGTTTTTT

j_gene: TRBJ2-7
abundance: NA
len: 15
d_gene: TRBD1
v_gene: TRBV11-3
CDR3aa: CASSFQTGASYEQYF
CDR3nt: TGTGCCAGCAGCTTTCAGACAGGGGCCTCCTACGAGCAGTACTTC

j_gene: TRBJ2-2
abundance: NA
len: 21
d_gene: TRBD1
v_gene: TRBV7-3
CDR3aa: CASSLNPSTRRTGGNTGELFF
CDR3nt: TGTGCCAGCAGCTTAAACCCCAGTACAAGGAGGACAGGGGGAAACACCGGGGAGCTGTTTTTT

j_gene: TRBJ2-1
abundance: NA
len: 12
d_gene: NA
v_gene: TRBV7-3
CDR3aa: CASSSSGGEQFF
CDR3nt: TGTGCCAGCAGCTCATCTGGAGGTGAGCAGTTCTTC

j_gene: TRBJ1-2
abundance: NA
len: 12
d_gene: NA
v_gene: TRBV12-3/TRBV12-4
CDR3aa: CASSLGHYGYTF
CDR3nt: TGTGCCAGCAGCCTGGGCCACTATGGCTACACCTTC

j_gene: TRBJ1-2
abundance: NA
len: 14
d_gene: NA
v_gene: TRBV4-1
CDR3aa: CASSSQGLGSGYTF
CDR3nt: TGCGCCAGCAGTTCACAGGGATTAGGATCAGGCTACACCTTC

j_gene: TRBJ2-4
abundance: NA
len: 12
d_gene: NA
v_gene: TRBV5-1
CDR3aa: CASTGSKNIQYF
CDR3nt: TGCGCCAGTACCGGGTCCAAAAACATTCAGTACTTC